One TCR beta chain is described in this entry. Its antigen is not identified. Here immunoSEQ multiplex PCR was the method, and the copy in TCRdb shows in-frame clones only, minus some. The sample lists approximately 100,000 clones; approximately 91% were seen once. CDR1 and CDR2 from the germline V gene are LGHDT and YNNKEL (reference sequence). The CDR3 runs 18 residues. V shed 3 bases and J 0 bases; nucleotides not matched to a gene: 8. The data were taken from a study of T cell responses to AZD1222 COVID-19 vaccine. Study conclusions and caveats: Spike regions recognized by vaccine-associated CD4 TCRs spanned the protein, led by 160-218 and 743-854. Females outnumbered males among donors, who were mostly white British; clonal diversity was possibly underestimated.

This sample comprised peripheral blood, obtained on day 0 of AZD1222 vaccination. The sequence derives from an adult in good health. The rearrangement links TRBV3-1 (or the pseudogene TRBV3-2) to TRBJ2-7, with 13 bases matching TRBD2. The CDR3 region is CASSHGTSGVPLSYEQYF. Written as DNA, the CDR3 is TGTGCCAGCAGCCACGGGACTAGCGGGGTACCACTCTCCTACGAGCAGTACTTC.